This T cell receptor beta chain was retrieved from a study of Ad26.COV2.S vaccination and SARS-CoV-2 variants. Points from the study as a whole: Reported findings describe substantial breadth in spike-specific CD8+ and CD4+ T cell responses following vaccination.

On this clone: Its specificity is unknown.

The CDR3 has 16 amino acids. Trimming removed 6 bases at V and 0 bases at J, with 16 bases between. Germline assignment: CDR1 MDHEN and CDR2 SYDVKM. The data were produced by immunoSEQ multiplex PCR, yet TCRdb's version contains in-frame clones alone and is incomplete. The sample includes about 440,000 clones, 90% of them seen just once. Treatment in this sample: around 19 received Ad26.COV2.S at low or high dose, single or two shots; five or six received placebo; per-sample allocation not given. Sample collection was performed on day 63 after the first vaccine or placebo injection. Its platform was an Ad26 vector, and its expressed antigen was Wuhan-strain SARS-CoV-2 spike.

The clonotype comes from a person aged 18 to 59 who received the Ad26.COV2.S COVID-19 vaccine or a placebo. The sample was peripheral blood, taken in a trial of Ad26.COV2.S vaccine versus placebo. This chain uses TRBV28 with TRBJ2-3; a possible D gene is TRBD1 (5 bases). This chain's CDR3 is CASSLGADPSTDTQYF. The CDR3 DNA reads TGTGCCAGCAGCCTTGGGGCGGACCCAAGCACAGATACGCAGTATTTT.